This TCR beta chain was recorded in a study of shared clonotypes between healthy human individuals. Study results and caveats: On the whole, naive subsets had larger estimated richness than memory subsets had.

Turning to this clone: Its specificity is unknown.

Naive CD4+ cells were CD45RA-selected; the remaining cells were memory. The assay was immunoSEQ multiplex PCR, and TCRdb's table has in-frame clones only and misses some. The repertoire includes roughly 2,500,000 clones, approximately 94% of them detected once, and about 0.39% sits in the top ten. Source material: naive CD4+ T cells from PBMCs. Subset: CD45RA+ positively selected. The receptor's source is a man aged 18 to 29 in good health. Some clones in this sample may be carry-over from other donors' samples.

The CDR3 is CASSFSSGTRGYTF. The CDR3 bases are TGTGCCAGCAGCTTTTCCTCAGGGACCCGGGGCTACACCTTC. The rearrangement links TRBV7-9 to TRBJ1-2, with D possibly TRBD1 on 5 matching bases. Germline V gene data show CDR1 as SEHNR and CDR2 as FQNEAQ (reference sequence). This CDR3 comprises 14 residues. V lost 3 bases to trimming and J lost 8 bases, with 16 bases between them. The variable domain in full, completed from reference TRBV7-9 and TRBJ1-2, reads DTGVSQNPRHKITKRGQNVTFRCDPISEHNRLYWYRQTLGQGPEFLTYFQNEAQLEKSRLLSDRFSAERPKGSFSTLEIQRTEQGDSAMYLCASSFSSGTRGYTFGSGTRLTVV.